The 15 T cell receptor beta chains listed next were all sequenced from one sample in a study of post-analysis software for immune sequencing data. Findings and caveats of the study: TRBV segments more frequent in patients than in controls numbered about five and included TRBV5-6, TRBV5-1 and TRBV20-1.

Incorporated into the TCR beta cDNA libraries were unique molecular identifiers, which served to reduce PCR and sequencing biases. A single record per CDR3 protein comes from TCRdb applying MiXCR to the PCR reads. The sample consists of approximately 570,000 distinct CDR3 sequences, 44% of them appearing once. Which antigens these TCRs recognize remains unknown. The sample was blood. The origin of the receptors is a girl aged 10 to 17 with multiple sclerosis.

Comment on this clonotype: With a much larger clone just one base away, this may be a read error. The CDR3 region has the DNA TGTGCCAGCAGTTTAAACCGGGATGCGCAGTATTTT. Amino acid sequence: CASSLNRDAQYF. The chain links TRBV12-3 or TRBV12-4 to TRBJ2-3; tentative D call: TRBD2 (5 bases). The CDR3 sequence is 12 residues long. Trimming left V 2 bases short and J 10 bases short, with 10 bases between.

This clonotype was detected only a few times. CDR3 DNA: TGTGCCAGCAGCTTTTCTCGGGGGGAGCAGTACTTC. It specifies CASSFSRGEQYF. This chain uses TRBV7-2 with TRBJ2-7; D perhaps matches TRBD2 (6 bases). This CDR3 has 12 amino acids. Germline V gene data show CDR1 as SGHTA and CDR2 as FQGNSA. V lost 3 bases to trimming and J lost 7 bases, with 10 bases between them.

This sequence joins TRBV20-1 and TRBJ1-4; no definite D call. The V and J ends lost 3 bases and 3 bases respectively, with 8 bases between them. Per germline, CDR1 DFQATT and CDR2 SNEGSKA (reference sequence). The CDR3 has 13 amino acids. CDR3 sequence (DNA): TGCAGTGCTAGGACGGGTTCTAATGAAAAACTGTTTTTT. Protein: CSARTGSNEKLFF.

This clonotype appeared a few times. The V call is TRBV20-1, the J call TRBJ2-7, with D maybe TRBD2 (6 bases). Between the trimmed V and J ends, which lost 0 bases and 6 bases, there was a span of 12 bases. The CDR3 length is 13 residues. Germline lookup yields CDR1 DFQATT and CDR2 SNEGSKA (reference sequence). The chain's CDR3 is CSARELTRIEQYF. Written as DNA, the CDR3 is TGCAGTGCTAGAGAATTGACTAGGATCGAGCAGTACTTC.

This clonotype was seen only a few times. The chain employs TRBV2 and TRBJ2-7; the D gene is possibly TRBD1 (6 bases). The V gene's germline CDR1 is SNHLY and CDR2 FYNNEI. Trimming removed 5 bases at V and 4 bases at J, with 18 bases between. CDR3 length: 15 amino acids. Here the CDR3 reads CASSPQGSLGYEQYF. The CDR3 DNA reads as TGTGCCAGCAGTCCGCAGGGGAGTTTAGGTTACGAGCAGTACTTC.

V is TRBV12-3 or TRBV12-4 and J is TRBJ2-3, with TRBD2 identical over 10 bases. This CDR3 has 15 residues. V was clipped by 4 bases and J by 5 bases; unmatched bases: 6. In DNA form, the CDR3 reads TGTGCCAGCAGTTCCTCAGCGGGGGGGGGAGATACGCAGTATTTT. Translated: CASSSSAGGGDTQYF.

This rearrangement joins TRBV12-3 or TRBV12-4 to TRBJ1-1; D remains unclear. Trimming cost V 8 bases and J 4 bases, with 11 bases left between them. The CDR3 sequence is 12 residues long. In DNA, the CDR3 is TGTGCCAGCGAACCCACGGGCACTGAAGCTTTCTTT. Amino acid sequence: CASEPTGTEAFF.

There are a few counts of this clonotype. The chain carries TRBV7-3 and TRBJ1-1; D remains unclear. The germline V gene encodes CDR1 SGHTA and CDR2 FQGTGA. V lost 0 bases and J 6 bases, leaving 11 bases between the germline ends. CDR3 length: 14 residues. The CDR3 coding sequence is TGTGCCAGCAGCTTAACGCCGGATGTGGCTGAAGCTTTCTTT. It encodes CASSLTPDVAEAFF.

The CDR3 loop is CSAWVGRANQPQHF. The CDR3 region has the DNA TGCAGTGCTTGGGTGGGCAGGGCCAATCAGCCCCAGCATTTT. This chain uses TRBV20-1 with TRBJ1-5; D is possibly TRBD1 (5 bases). Per the germline V gene, CDR1 is DFQATT and CDR2 is SNEGSKA (reference sequence). V lost 5 bases and J 3 bases, leaving 14 bases between the germline ends. CDR3 size: 14 residues.

The chain couples TRBV7-9 to TRBJ2-3; D might be TRBD1 (6 bases). CDR1 is SEHNR, CDR2 FQNEAQ, per germline (reference sequence). Trimming shortened V by 3 bases and J by 1 base, and 11 bases separated the two germline ends. The CDR3 runs to 15 residues. The DNA of the CDR3 is TGTGCCAGCAGCTTGGGGACAACACGCACAGATACGCAGTATTTT. As protein: CASSLGTTRTDTQYF. Variable domain in full (rest from reference TRBV7-9 and TRBJ2-3): DTGVSQNPRHKITKRGQNVTFRCDPISEHNRLYWYRQTLGQGPEFLTYFQNEAQLEKSRLLSDRFSAERPKGSFSTLEIQRTEQGDSAMYLCASSLGTTRTDTQYFGPGTRLTVL.

This clonotype was seen more than once but under ten times. The chain employs TRBV7-8 and TRBJ2-7, with 7 bases identical to TRBD1. The CDR3 spans 14 residues. The V segment lost 8 bases and the J segment 1 base; nucleotides outside the gene matches: 8. Germline V gene sequence: CDR1 SGHVS, CDR2 FQNEAQ. DNA for the CDR3: TGTGCCAGCCAAGGGGGCTATCCATCCTACGAGCAGTACTTC. Translated, it gives CASQGGYPSYEQYF.

CDR3: CASSSEGYEAFF. The CDR3 DNA reads TGCGCCAGCAGTTCTGAAGGATATGAAGCTTTCTTT. The chain is built from TRBV5-1 and TRBJ1-1; D uncertain. V was trimmed by 5 bases and J by 7 bases, leaving 12 bases between them. The length of the CDR3 is 12 residues. Germline CDR1 is SGHRS and CDR2 is YFSETQ. The variable domain in full, completed from reference TRBV5-1 and TRBJ1-1, reads KAGVTQTPRYLIKTRGQQVTLSCSPISGHRSVSWYQQTPGQGLQFLFEYFSETQRNKGNFPGRFSGRQFSNSRSEMNVSTLELGDSALYLCASSSEGYEAFFGQGTRLTVV.

This clonotype was seen only a few times. The chain combines TRBV4-1 with TRBJ2-3; D perhaps matches TRBD2 (5 bases). The germline gives CDR1 MGHRA, CDR2 YSYEKL. The CDR3 covers 16 residues. V lost 3 bases to trimming and J lost 3 bases, with 16 bases between them. DNA for the CDR3: TGCGCCAGCAGCCAGGCCGACTATCCCGGGACAGATACGCAGTATTTT. Residues: CASSQADYPGTDTQYF.

This chain links TRBV6-2 or TRBV6-3 with TRBJ2-3; D may be TRBD1 (7 bases). V lost 4 bases to trimming and J lost 4 bases, with 15 bases between them. Germline CDR1 reads MNHEY; CDR2 reads SVGEGT. There are 15 residues in the CDR3. DNA of the CDR3: TGTGCCAGCAGTTTCGGCAGGGGGGCCCCAGATACGCAGTATTTT. Protein product: CASSFGRGAPDTQYF.

Note on this clonotype: A junction boundary mismatches the germline segment, possibly from a read error. The chain is built from TRBV10-3 and TRBJ1-1, with D maybe TRBD1 (6 bases). Germline V CDR1 and CDR2: ENHRY, SYGVKD. The CDR3 sequence is 13 residues long. For the CDR3, the DNA is TGTGCCACCAGTGGGAGGGGGGGCACTGAAGCTTTCTTT. Protein product: CATSGRGGTEAFF.